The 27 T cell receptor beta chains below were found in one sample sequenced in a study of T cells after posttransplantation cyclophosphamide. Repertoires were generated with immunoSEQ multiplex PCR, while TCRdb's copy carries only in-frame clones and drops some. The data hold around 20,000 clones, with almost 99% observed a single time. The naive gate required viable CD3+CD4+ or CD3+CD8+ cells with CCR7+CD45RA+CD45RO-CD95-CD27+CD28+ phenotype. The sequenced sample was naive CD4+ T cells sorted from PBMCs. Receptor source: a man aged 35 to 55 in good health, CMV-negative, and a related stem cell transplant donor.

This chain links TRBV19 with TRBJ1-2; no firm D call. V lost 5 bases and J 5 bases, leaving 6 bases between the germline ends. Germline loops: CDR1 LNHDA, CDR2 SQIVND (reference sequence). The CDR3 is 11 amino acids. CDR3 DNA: TGTGCCAGTAGTTTCAGTTATGGCTACACCTTC. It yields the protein CASSFSYGYTF.

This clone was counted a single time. The CDR3 DNA sequence: TGTGCCAGCAGTTCCAGACTAGCGGGGAGGACCGGGGAGCTGTTTTTT. This sequence encodes CASSSRLAGRTGELFF. The chain joins TRBV6-4 to TRBJ2-2; 11 bases line up with TRBD2. The germline V gene encodes CDR1 MRHNA and CDR2 SNTAGT. With 5 bases clipped from V and 5 bases from J, the junction kept 7 bases outside the gene matches. The CDR3 extends over 16 amino acids.

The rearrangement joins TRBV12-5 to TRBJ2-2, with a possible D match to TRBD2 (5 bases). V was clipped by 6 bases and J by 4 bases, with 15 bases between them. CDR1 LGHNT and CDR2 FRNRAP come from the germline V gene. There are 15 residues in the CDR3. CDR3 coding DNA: TGTGCTAGTGGACAAGGGCTAGCTTCCACCGGGGAGCTGTTTTTT. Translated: CASGQGLASTGELFF.

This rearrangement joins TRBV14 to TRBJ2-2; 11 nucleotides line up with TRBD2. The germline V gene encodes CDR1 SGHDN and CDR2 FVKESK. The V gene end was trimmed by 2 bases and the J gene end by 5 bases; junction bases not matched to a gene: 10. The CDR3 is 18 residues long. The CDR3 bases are TGTGCCAGCAGCCAAAGGCTCTCTAGCGGGAGGCGAACCGGGGAGCTGTTTTTT. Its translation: CASSQRLSSGRRTGELFF.

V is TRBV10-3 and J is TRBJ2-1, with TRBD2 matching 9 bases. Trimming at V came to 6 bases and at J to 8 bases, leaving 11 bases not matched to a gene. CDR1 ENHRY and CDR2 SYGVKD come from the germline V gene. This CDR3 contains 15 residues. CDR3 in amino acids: CAISLRTSASDEQFF. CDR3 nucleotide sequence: TGTGCCATCAGCCTCAGGACTAGCGCCTCGGATGAGCAGTTCTTC.

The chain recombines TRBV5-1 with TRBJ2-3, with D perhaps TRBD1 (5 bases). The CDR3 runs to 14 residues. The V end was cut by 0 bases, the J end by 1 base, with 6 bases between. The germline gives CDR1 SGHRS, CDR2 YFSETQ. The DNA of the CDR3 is TGCGCCAGCAGCTTGGAGGGGCGCACAGATACGCAGTATTTT. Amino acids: CASSLEGRTDTQYF.

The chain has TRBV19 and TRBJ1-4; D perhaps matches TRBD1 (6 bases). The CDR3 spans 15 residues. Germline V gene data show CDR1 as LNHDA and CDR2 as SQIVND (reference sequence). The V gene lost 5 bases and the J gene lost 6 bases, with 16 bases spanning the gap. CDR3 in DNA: TGTGCCAGTAGTCCACAGACAGGAGTCGATGAAAAACTGTTTTTT. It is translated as CASSPQTGVDEKLFF.

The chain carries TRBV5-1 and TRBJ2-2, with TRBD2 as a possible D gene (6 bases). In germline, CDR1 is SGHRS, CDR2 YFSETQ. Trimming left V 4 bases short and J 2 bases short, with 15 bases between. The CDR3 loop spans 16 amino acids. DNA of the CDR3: TGCGCCAGCAGCCTAATCCGGGACTTCAACACCGGGGAGCTGTTTTTT. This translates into CASSLIRDFNTGELFF.

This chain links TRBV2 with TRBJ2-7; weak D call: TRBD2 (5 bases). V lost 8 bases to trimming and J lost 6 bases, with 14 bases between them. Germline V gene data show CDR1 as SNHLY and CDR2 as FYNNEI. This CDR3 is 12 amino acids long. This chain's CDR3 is CASLGLGSEQYF. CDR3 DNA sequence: TGTGCCAGCCTCGGGCTAGGGAGCGAGCAGTACTTC.

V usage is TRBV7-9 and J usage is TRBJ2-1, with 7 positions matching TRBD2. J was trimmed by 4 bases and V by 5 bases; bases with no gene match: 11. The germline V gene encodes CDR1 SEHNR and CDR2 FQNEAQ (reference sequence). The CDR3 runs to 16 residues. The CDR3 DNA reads TGTGCCAGCAGCGGCCCGGCGGGAGCTAAGTACAATGAGCAGTTCTTC. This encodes CASSGPAGAKYNEQFF.

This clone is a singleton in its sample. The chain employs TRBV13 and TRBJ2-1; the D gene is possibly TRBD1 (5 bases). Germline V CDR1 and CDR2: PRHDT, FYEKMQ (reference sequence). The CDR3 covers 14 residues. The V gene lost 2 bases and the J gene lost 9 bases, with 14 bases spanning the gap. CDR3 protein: CASSLWGSRAEQFF. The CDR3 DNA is TGTGCCAGCAGCTTATGGGGCTCCCGAGCTGAGCAGTTCTTC.

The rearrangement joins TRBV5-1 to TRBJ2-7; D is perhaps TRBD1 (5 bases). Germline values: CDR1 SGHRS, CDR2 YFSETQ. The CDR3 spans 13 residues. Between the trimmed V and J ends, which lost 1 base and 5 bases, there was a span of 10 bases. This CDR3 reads CASSLPKGHEQYF. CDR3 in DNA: TGCGCCAGCAGCTTGCCCAAGGGGCACGAGCAGTACTTC.

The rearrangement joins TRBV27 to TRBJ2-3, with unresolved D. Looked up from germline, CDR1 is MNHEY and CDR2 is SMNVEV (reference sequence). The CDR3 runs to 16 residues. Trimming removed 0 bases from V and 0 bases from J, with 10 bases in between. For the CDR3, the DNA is TGTGCCAGCAGTTTATCGATGGTGAGAAGCACAGATACGCAGTATTTT. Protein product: CASSLSMVRSTDTQYF.

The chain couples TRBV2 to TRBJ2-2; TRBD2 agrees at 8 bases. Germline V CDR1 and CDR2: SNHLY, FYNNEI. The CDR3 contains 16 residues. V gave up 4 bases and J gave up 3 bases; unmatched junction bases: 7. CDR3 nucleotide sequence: TGTGCCAGCAGTGCTGACTGGCGGGGGGACACCGGGGAGCTGTTTTTT. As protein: CASSADWRGDTGELFF.

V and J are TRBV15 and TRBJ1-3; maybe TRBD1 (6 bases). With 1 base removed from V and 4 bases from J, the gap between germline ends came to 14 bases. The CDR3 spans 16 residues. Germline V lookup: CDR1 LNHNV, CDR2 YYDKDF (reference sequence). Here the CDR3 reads CATSRVGRGYGNTIYF. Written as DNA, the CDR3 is TGTGCCACCAGCAGAGTGGGCAGGGGCTACGGAAACACCATATATTTT.

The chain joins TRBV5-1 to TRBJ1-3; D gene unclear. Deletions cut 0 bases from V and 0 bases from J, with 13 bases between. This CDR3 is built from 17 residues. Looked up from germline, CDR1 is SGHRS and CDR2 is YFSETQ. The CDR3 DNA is TGCGCCAGCAGCTTGGAGACTAGGCAGAGCTCTGGAAACACCATATATTTT. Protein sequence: CASSLETRQSSGNTIYF.

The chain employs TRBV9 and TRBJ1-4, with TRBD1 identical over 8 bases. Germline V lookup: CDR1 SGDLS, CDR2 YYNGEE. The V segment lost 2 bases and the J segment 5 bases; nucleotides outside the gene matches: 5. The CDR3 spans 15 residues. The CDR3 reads CASSVGRQGNEKLFF. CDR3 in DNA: TGTGCCAGCAGCGTCGGGAGACAGGGGAATGAAAAACTGTTTTTT. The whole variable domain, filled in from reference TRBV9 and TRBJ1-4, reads DSGVTQTPKHLITATGQRVTLRCSPRSGDLSVYWYQQSLDQGLQFLIQYYNGEERAKGNILERFSAQQFPDLHSELNLSSLELGDSALYFCASSVGRQGNEKLFFGSGTQLSVL.

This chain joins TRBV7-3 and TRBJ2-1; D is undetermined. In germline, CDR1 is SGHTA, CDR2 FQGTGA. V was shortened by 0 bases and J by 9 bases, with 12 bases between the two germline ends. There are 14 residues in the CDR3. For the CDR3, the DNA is TGTGCCAGCAGCTTAACGCGAGATTCCGGTGAGCAGTTCTTC. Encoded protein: CASSLTRDSGEQFF. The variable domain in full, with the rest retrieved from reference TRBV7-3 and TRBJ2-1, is GAGVSQTPSNKVTEKGKYVELRCDPISGHTALYWYRQSLGQGPEFLIYFQGTGAADDSGLPNDRFFAVRPEGSVSTLKIQRTERGDSAVYLCASSLTRDSGEQFFGPGTRLTVL.

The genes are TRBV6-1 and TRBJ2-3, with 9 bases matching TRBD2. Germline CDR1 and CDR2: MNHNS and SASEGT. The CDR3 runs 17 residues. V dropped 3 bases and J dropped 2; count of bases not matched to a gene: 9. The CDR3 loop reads CASSDHVAGEITDTQYF. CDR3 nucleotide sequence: TGTGCCAGCAGTGACCATGTAGCGGGAGAGATCACAGATACGCAGTATTTT.

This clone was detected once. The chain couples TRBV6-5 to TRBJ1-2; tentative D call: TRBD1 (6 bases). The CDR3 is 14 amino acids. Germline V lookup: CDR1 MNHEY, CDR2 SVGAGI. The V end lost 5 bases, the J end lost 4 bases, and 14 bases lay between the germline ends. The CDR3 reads CASSRGTELYGYTF. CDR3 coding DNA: TGTGCCAGCAGTAGGGGGACCGAACTCTATGGCTACACCTTC.

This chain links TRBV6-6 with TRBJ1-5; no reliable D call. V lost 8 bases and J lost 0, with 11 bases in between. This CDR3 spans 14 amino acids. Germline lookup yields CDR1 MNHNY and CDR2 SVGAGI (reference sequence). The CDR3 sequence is CASREAHSNQPQHF. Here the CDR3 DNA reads TGTGCCAGCCGAGAGGCACATAGCAATCAGCCCCAGCATTTT.

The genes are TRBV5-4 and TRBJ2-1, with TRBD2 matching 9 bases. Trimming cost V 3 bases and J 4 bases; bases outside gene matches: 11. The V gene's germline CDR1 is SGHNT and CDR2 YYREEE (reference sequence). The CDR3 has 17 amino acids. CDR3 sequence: CASSSGIAGADYNEQFF. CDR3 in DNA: TGTGCCAGCAGCTCGGGGATAGCGGGAGCGGATTACAATGAGCAGTTCTTC.

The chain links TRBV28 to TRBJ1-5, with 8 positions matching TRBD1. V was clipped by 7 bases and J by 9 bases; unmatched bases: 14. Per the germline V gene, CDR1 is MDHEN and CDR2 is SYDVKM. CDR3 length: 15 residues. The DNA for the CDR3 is TGTGCCAGCACCCGACAGGGGTTGGGCGCTCGGCCCCAGCATTTT. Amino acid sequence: CASTRQGLGARPQHF.

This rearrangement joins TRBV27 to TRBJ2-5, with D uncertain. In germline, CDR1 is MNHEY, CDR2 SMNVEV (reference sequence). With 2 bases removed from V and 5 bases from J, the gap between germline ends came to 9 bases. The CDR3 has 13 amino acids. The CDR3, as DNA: TGTGCCAGCAGTTTAGCAGTTTGGGAGACCCAGTACTTC. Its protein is CASSLAVWETQYF.

Here the CDR3 reads CASSHDRGTEAFF. In nucleotides, the CDR3 is TGTGCCAGCAGCCATGACAGGGGTACTGAAGCTTTCTTT. The chain recombines TRBV11-3 with TRBJ1-1, with TRBD1 matching over 8 bases. Losses at the gene ends were 5 bases for V and 5 bases for J; bases not matched to a gene: 4. CDR3 length: 13 amino acids. Germline loops: CDR1 SGHNT, CDR2 YENEEA.

The CDR3 DNA reads TGCGCCAGCAGCTTGGGGCAGCGACAGGGTCGGAACGAGCAGTACTTC. Translated, it gives CASSLGQRQGRNEQYF. This chain joins TRBV5-1 and TRBJ2-7; 7 nucleotides match TRBD1. The trim removed 0 bases at V and 5 bases at J, leaving 11 bases unmatched. Germline V lookup: CDR1 SGHRS, CDR2 YFSETQ. The CDR3 consists of 16 residues.

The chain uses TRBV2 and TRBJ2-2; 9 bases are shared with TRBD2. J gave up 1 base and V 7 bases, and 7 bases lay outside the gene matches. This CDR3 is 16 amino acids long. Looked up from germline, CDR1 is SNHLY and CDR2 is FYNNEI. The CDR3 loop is CASTGGLAQNTGELFF. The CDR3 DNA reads TGTGCCAGCACCGGAGGACTAGCGCAGAACACCGGGGAGCTGTTTTTT. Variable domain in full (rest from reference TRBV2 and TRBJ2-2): EPEVTQTPSHQVTQMGQEVILRCVPISNHLYFYWYRQILGQKVEFLVSFYNNEISEKSEIFDDQFSVERPDGSNFTLKIRSTKLEDSAMYFCASTGGLAQNTGELFFGEGSRLTVL.